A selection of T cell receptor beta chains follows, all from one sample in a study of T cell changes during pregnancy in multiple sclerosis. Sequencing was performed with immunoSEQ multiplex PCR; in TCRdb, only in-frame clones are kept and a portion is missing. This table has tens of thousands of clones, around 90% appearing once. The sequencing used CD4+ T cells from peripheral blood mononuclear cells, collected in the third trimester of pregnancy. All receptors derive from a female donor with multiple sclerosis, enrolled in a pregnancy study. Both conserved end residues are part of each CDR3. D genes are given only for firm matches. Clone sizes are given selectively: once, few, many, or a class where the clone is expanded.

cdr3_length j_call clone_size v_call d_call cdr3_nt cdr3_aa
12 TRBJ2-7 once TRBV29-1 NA TGCAGCGTTAAGCACCGTTCCTACGAGCAGTACTTC CSVKHRSYEQYF
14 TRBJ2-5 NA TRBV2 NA TGTGCCAGCAGTGAAGGCGGGATAGGAGAGACCCAGTACTTC CASSEGGIGETQYF
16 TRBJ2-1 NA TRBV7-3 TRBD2 TGTGCCAGCAGCTTGGGGACTAGCGGGACCTACAATGAGCAGTTCTTC CASSLGTSGTYNEQFF
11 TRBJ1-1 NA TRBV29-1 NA TGCAGCGGGGACTTTGGGACTGAAGCTTTCTTT CSGDFGTEAFF
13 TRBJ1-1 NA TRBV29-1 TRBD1 TGCAGCGTTCGGACAGGGTGGTTAGCTGAAGCTTTCTTT CSVRTGWLAEAFF
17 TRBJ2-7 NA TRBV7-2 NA TGTGCCAGCAGCCGACATACAGGGCGTGCTCCGTATTACGAGCAGTACTTC CASSRHTGRAPYYEQYF
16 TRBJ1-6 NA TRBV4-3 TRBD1 TGCGCCAGCAGCCAGGACCGGGACAGGGGCAATTCACCCCTCCACTTT CASSQDRDRGNSPLHF
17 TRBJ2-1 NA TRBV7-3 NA TGTGCCAGCAGCTTAACCCCCGGGGGAAGCGACTACAATGAGCAGTTCTTC CASSLTPGGSDYNEQFF
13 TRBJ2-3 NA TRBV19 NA TGTGCCAGTAGTATTCTGAGCGCAGATACGCAGTATTTT CASSILSADTQYF
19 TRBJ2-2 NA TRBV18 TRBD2 TGTGCCAGCTCACCACTCCTGACTAGCGGGAGGTCGAACACCGGGGAGCTGTTTTTT CASSPLLTSGRSNTGELFF
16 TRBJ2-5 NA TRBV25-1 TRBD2 TGTGCCAGCAGTCCATTCAGCGGGAGGGCCTCGGAGACCCAGTACTTC CASSPFSGRASETQYF
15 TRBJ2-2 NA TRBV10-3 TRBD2 TGTGCCATCAGAAACGGGGTAGCGGGCACCGGGGAGCTGTTTTTT CAIRNGVAGTGELFF
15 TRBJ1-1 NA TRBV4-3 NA TGCGCCAGCAGCCAACTTGGGGGGGCGAACACTGAAGCTTTCTTT CASSQLGGANTEAFF
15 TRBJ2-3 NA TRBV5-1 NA TGCGCCAGCAGCTTGGCAGGGGATCCAACAGATACGCAGTATTTT CASSLAGDPTDTQYF
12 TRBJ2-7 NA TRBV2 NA TGTGCCAGCAGCTCACAGGGCTACGAGCAGTACTTC CASSSQGYEQYF
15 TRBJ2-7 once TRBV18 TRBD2 TGTGCCAGCTCACCTCGACTAGCGGGATCCTACGAGCAGTACTTC CASSPRLAGSYEQYF
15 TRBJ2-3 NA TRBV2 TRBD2 TGTGCCAGCAGTGGCGAAGGCGGGAGCATAGATACGCAGTATTTT CASSGEGGSIDTQYF
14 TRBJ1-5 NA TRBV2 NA TGTGCCAGCAGTGGACAGTACCGGAATCAGCCCCAGCATTTT CASSGQYRNQPQHF
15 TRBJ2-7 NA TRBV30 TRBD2 TGTGCCTGGAGCGGTAGCGGGAGAAGCTCCTACGAGCAGTACTTC CAWSGSGRSSYEQYF
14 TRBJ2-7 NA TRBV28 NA TGTGCCAGCAGTCCCACCTGGCCCCGCTACGAGCAGTACTTC CASSPTWPRYEQYF
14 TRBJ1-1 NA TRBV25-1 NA TGTGCCAGCAGTGATGGGCTTCGGAACACTGAAGCTTTCTTT CASSDGLRNTEAFF
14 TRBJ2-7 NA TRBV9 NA TGTGCCAGCAGCGTAGGGGACTCTCAATACGAGCAGTACTTC CASSVGDSQYEQYF
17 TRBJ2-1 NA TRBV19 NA TGTGCCAGTAGTATATGGGGCAGGGGTTTCTCCTACAATGAGCAGTTCTTC CASSIWGRGFSYNEQFF
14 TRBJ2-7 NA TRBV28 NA TGTGCCAGCAGTTGGGGCCTTTCCTCCTACGAGCAGTACTTC CASSWGLSSYEQYF
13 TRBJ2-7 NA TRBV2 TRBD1 TGTGCCAGCAGAGGGGGACAGGGTGGGGAGCAGTACTTC CASRGGQGGEQYF
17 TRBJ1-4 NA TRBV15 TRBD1 TGTGCCACCAGCAGATCGGGACAGGGGCGGATTAATGAAAAACTGTTTTTT CATSRSGQGRINEKLFF
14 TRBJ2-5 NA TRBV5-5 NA TGTGCCAGCTCCTCGGGAGCCGCTTTTGAGACCCAGTACTTC CASSSGAAFETQYF
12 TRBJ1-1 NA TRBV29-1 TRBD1 TGCAGCGTCGACAGGGCTGGCACTGAAGCTTTCTTT CSVDRAGTEAFF
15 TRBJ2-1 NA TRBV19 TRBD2 TGTGCCAGTAATCCCGGGACTAGCGGGAGGAGTGAGCAGTTCTTC CASNPGTSGRSEQFF